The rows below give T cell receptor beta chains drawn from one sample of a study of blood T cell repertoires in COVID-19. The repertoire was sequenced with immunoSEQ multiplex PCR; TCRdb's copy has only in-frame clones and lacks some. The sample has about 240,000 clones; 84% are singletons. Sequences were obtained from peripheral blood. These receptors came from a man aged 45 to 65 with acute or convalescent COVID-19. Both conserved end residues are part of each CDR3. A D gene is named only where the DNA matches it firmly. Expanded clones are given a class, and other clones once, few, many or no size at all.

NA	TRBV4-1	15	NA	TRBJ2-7	TGCGCCAGCAGCCAAAGAACCGGGACTTACTACGAGCAGTACTTC	CASSQRTGTYYEQYF
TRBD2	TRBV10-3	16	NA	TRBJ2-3	TGTGCCATCAGTCTTACTAGCGGGGCCACCACAGATACGCAGTATTTT	CAISLTSGATTDTQYF
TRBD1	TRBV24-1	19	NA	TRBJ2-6	TGTGCCACCAGTCTCGGGACAGCTAGCAGATCATCTGGGGCCAACGTCCTGACTTTC	CATSLGTASRSSGANVLTF
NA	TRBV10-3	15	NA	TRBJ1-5	TGTGCCATCAGTGAGTCGAGCGGGGACAATCAGCCCCAGCATTTT	CAISESSGDNQPQHF
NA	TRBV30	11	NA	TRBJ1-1	TGTGCCTGGAGTCGGCGGACTGAAGCTTTCTTT	CAWSRRTEAFF
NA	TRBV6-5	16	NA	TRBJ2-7	TGTGCCAGCAGTTACTCCAGGGTTTCGAGGACCTACGAGCAGTACTTC	CASSYSRVSRTYEQYF
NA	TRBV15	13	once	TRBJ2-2	TGTGCCACCCTGTATTCGAACACCGGGGAGCTGTTTTTT	CATLYSNTGELFF
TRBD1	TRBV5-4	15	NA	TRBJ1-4	TGTGCCAGCAGCCTGCTAACGGGACAGAATGAAAAACTGTTTTTT	CASSLLTGQNEKLFF
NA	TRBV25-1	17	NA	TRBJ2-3	TGTGCCAGCAGTGAAAACTCTTGGCGGGAAGACACAGATACGCAGTATTTT	CASSENSWREDTDTQYF
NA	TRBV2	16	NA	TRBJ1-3	TGTGCCAGCAGTGAAGCGCTGCGACAGTCTGGAAACACCATATATTTT	CASSEALRQSGNTIYF
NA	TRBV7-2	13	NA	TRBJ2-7	TGTGCCAGCAGCTTTGGGAGGCCATACGAGCAGTACTTC	CASSFGRPYEQYF
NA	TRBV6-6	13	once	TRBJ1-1	TGTGCCAGCGTTCGAGGACAGAACACTGAAGCTTTCTTT	CASVRGQNTEAFF
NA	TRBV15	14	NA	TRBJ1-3	TGTGCCACCAGCAGCGCGGTGCCTGGAAACACCATATATTTT	CATSSAVPGNTIYF
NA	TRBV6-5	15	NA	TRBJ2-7	TGTGCCACCCACGTAGAACAGGGTGGGTCCTACGAGCAGTACTTC	CATHVEQGGSYEQYF
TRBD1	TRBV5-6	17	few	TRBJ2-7	TGTGCCAGCAGCTTGGGCCCGTCGACAGGGGGCAAGGACGAGCAGTACTTC	CASSLGPSTGGKDEQYF
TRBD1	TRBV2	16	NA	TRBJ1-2	TGTGCCAGCAGTGTCCGGGACAGCCGACCGGAGTATGGCTACACCTTC	CASSVRDSRPEYGYTF
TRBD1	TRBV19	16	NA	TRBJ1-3	TGTGCCAGTACCAAGCAGGGGGCGGCCAGTGGGAACACCATATATTTT	CASTKQGAASGNTIYF
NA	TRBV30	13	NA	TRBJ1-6	TGTGCTGGGGGCGAGGTTTATAATTCACCCCTCCACTTT	CAGGEVYNSPLHF
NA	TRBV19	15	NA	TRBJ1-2	TGTGCCAGTTCAGGCGCGGGCGAGATCCGGGGTGGCTACACCTTC	CASSGAGEIRGGYTF
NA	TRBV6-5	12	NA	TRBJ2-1	TGTGCCAGCAGTCCCTATTCCGGTGAGCAGTTCTTC	CASSPYSGEQFF
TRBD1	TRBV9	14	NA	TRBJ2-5	TGTGCCAGCAGCAGGCACAGGGGTCCGGAGACCCAGTACTTC	CASSRHRGPETQYF
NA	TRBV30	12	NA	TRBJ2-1	TGTGCCTGGAGTTTACCCTTTACTTCCCTTTTCTTC	CAWSLPFTSLFF
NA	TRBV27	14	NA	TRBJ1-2	TGTGCCAGCAGTTTAACGGACAGTGGCTATGGCTACACCTTC	CASSLTDSGYGYTF
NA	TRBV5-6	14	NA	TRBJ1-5	TGTGCCAGCAGCTTGTGGAGAGTCAATCAGCCCCAGCATTTT	CASSLWRVNQPQHF
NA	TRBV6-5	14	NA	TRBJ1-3	TGTGCCAGCACCGACGACAGGTCTGGAAACACCATATATTTT	CASTDDRSGNTIYF
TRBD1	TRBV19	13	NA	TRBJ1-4	TGTGCCAGTAGTACACAGGGGTTGGAAAAACTGTTTTTT	CASSTQGLEKLFF
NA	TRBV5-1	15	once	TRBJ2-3	TGCGCCAGCAGCACCGAGGGGGGGCGCACAGATACGCAGTATTTT	CASSTEGGRTDTQYF
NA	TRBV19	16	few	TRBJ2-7	TGTGCCAGTAGTATACGTTCGGGGGTAGGTCCCTACGAGCAGTACTTC	CASSIRSGVGPYEQYF
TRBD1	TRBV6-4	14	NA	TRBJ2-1	TGTGCCAGCAGTGACGGGACAGGAAACAATGAGCAGTTCTTC	CASSDGTGNNEQFF